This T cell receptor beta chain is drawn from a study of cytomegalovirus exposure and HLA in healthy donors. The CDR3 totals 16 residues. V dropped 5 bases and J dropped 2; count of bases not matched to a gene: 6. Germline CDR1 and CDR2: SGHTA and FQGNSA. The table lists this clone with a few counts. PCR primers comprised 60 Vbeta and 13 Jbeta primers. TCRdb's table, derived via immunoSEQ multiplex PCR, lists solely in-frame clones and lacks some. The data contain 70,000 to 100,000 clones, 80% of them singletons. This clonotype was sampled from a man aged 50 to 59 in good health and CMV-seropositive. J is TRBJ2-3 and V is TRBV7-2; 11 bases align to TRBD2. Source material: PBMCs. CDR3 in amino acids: CASSTRLAGSTDTQYF. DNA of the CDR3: TGTGCCAGCAGCACCCGACTAGCGGGGTCCACAGATACGCAGTATTTT. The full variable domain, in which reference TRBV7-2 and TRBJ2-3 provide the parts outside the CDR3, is GAGVSQSPSNKVTEKGKDVELRCDPISGHTALYWYRQSLGQGLEFLIYFQGNSAPDKSGLPSDRFSAERTGGSVSTLTIQRTQQEDSAVYLCASSTRLAGSTDTQYFGPGTRLTVL.